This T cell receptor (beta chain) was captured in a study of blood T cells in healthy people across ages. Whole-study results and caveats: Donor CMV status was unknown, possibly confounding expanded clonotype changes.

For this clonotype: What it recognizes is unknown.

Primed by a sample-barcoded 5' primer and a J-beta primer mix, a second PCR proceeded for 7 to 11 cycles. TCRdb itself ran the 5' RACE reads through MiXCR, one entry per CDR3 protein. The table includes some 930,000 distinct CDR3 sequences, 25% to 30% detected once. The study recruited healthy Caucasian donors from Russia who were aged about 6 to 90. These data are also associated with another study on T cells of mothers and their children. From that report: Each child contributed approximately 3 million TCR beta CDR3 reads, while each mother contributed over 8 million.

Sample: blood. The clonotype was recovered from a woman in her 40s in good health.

This CDR3 is CASSQGRGITGELFF. CDR3 nucleotide sequence: TGCGCCAGCAGCCAAGGCAGGGGAATCACCGGGGAGCTGTTTTTT. This chain joins TRBV4-1 and TRBJ2-2, with D perhaps matching TRBD1 (6 bases). V was pared by 1 base and J by 4 bases, with 10 bases between. The CDR3 runs to 15 residues. CDR1 and CDR2 (germline): MGHRA, YSYEKL.